This T cell receptor (beta chain) was recorded in a study of T cells in Graves' hyperthyroidism and ophthalmopathy. Background on the study: Peripheral blood draws took place at initial diagnosis, ahead of any treatment.

This clonotype was recorded many times. Pregnant or lactating patients were excluded, as were those with uncontrolled infection or other autoimmune disease. Fresh 10 ml peripheral blood yielded PBMCs. Researchers amplified the TCR beta CDR3 regions from RNA transcripts. HTBI primers drove first-round RT-PCR of the TCR CDR3. MiXCR, applied by TCRdb to the multiplex PCR reads, yields one record per CDR3 protein. Here the sample spans around 800,000 distinct CDR3 sequences, around 39% being singletons. Sequencing was carried out using blood. The receptor was isolated from a man aged 18 to 29 with Graves' hyperthyroidism.

For the CDR3, the DNA is TGCAGCGTTGAAGGGTTGTGGGGTCTAGCGGAGACCCAGTACTTC. Translated, it gives CSVEGLWGLAETQYF. The V gene is TRBV29-1, the J gene TRBJ2-5, with TRBD2 as a possible D gene (6 bases). The CDR3 consists of 15 residues. The germline V and J ends were trimmed by 1 base and 5 bases, with 17 bases remaining between them. Germline values: CDR1 SQVTM, CDR2 ANQGSEA. The full variable domain, with the rest looked up from reference TRBV29-1 and TRBJ2-5, is SAVISQKPSRDICQRGTSLTIQCQVDSQVTMMFWYRQQPGQSLTLIATANQGSEATYESGFVIDKFPISRPNLTFSTLTVSNMSPEDSSIYLCSVEGLWGLAETQYFGPGTRLLVL.